This TCR beta chain comes out of a study of T cells in localized non-small cell lung cancer. The table lists this clone with a few counts. Its matching antigen is unknown. Broader study findings: A higher density of T cells in blood coincided with extended overall survival. Adjacent lung had a median roughly 53 of the 100 largest tumor clones. Since sequencing was restricted to only one region of the tumor, intratumor heterogeneity remains a possibility. In uninvolved adjacent lung, T cell clonality reached its highest value, exceeding tumor.

From germline, CDR1 is SGHNT and CDR2 YENEEA. This CDR3 spans 14 amino acids. V was shortened by 1 base and J by 3 bases, with 9 bases between the two germline ends. Libraries were prepared by immunoSEQ multiplex PCR; TCRdb keeps only in-frame clonotypes and omits some of them. The data hold over 10,000 clones, with 25% to 30% observed a single time. This chain links TRBV11-3 with TRBJ1-1, with a weak D call TRBD1 (5 bases). The material was lung tumor tissue, obtained before any cancer treatment. The clonotype was recovered from a female donor older than 55 with stage I lung adenocarcinoma. CDR3 residues: CASSLGKGYTEAFF. The CDR3 bases are TGTGCCAGCAGCTTAGGGAAGGGGTACACTGAAGCTTTCTTT.